This T cell receptor beta chain was recorded in a study of radiation and T cells in renal cell carcinoma. At the level of the study: Nephrectomy followed 15 Gy stereotactic body radiation by 4 weeks. The study's findings and limits: In blood, top tumor clones expanded by 2 weeks, shrinking by 4.

Trimming cost V 5 bases and J 4 bases; bases outside gene matches: 8. This CDR3 is 16 amino acids long. Germline CDR1 is SGHNT and CDR2 is YENEEA. Only in-frame clones appear in the TCRdb table, and some are missing; sequencing was by immunoSEQ multiplex PCR. The top ten hold under 15% of the sample, which has some 150,000 clones, 87% seen once. With regard to this clone: Its specificity is not known.

Indicated time point: blood 2 weeks post-SBRT. As to treatment: 15 Gy SBRT to primary tumor, nephrectomy 4 weeks later. Radiation-treated patients gave blood at baseline, week 2 and week 4. The tumor was a clear cell renal cell carcinoma. The V call is TRBV11-3, the J call TRBJ2-3, with 11 bases that match TRBD2. This sequence originates from a woman aged 50 to 60 with renal cell carcinoma. Sequencing was performed on blood, taken from a patient whose treatment included radiotherapy and nephrectomy. The CDR3 loop is CASSARGSGGADTQYF. CDR3 in DNA: TGTGCCAGCAGCGCCAGGGGTAGCGGGGGGGCAGATACGCAGTATTTT.